One sample yielded the 2 T cell receptor beta chains listed below, sequenced in a study of T cells in Graves' hyperthyroidism and ophthalmopathy. Amplification targeted TCR beta CDR3 regions from RNA transcripts. When the TCR CDR3 underwent first-round RT-PCR, the HTBI primer set was used. TCRdb passed the multiplex PCR reads through MiXCR, listing each CDR3 protein once. Of roughly 110,000 distinct CDR3 sequences listed, around a sixth were seen once; the top ten hold about 45%. The sequencing input was blood. All receptors come from a woman between 45 and 65 years old with Graves' hyperthyroidism.

This clonotype was observed at least ten times. The chain employs TRBV11-2 and TRBJ2-1; TRBD1 matches at 7 bases. The germline V gene encodes CDR1 SGHAT and CDR2 FQNNGV. The CDR3 sequence is 16 residues long. Trimming at V came to 2 bases and at J to 6 bases, leaving 10 bases not matched to a gene. The CDR3 region is CASSLLPLAGGNEQFF. CDR3 in DNA: TGTGCCAGCAGCTTATTACCGTTGGCAGGGGGCAATGAGCAGTTCTTC.

This clonotype was counted many times. V gene TRBV18 combines with J gene TRBJ2-2; D gene ambiguous. V was cut by 1 base and J by 4 bases, with 7 bases left in between. The CDR3 has 14 amino acids. Germline V gives CDR1 KGHSH, CDR2 LQKENI. This chain's CDR3 is CASSPRPSTGELFF. For the CDR3, the DNA is TGTGCCAGCTCACCACGCCCTTCCACCGGGGAGCTGTTTTTT.